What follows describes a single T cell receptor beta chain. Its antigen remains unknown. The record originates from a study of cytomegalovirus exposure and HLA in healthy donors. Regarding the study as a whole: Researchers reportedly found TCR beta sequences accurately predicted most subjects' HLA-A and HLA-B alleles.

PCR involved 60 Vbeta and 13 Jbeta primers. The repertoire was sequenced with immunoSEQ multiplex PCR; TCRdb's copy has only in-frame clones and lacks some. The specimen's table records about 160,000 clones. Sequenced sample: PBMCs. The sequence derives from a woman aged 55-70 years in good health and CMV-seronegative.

CDR3 in DNA: TGCGCCAGCAGCGTGGCTGACAGGGCAAATTCACCCCTCCACTTT. Its translation: CASSVADRANSPLHF. The chain recombines TRBV5-1 with TRBJ1-6; TRBD1 aligns across 7 bases. The CDR3 consists of 15 residues. CDR1 and CDR2 from the germline V gene are SGHRS and YFSETQ. V shed 4 bases, J shed 7 bases, and the junction held 8 bases outside the gene matches.